These 19 T cell receptor beta chains were all obtained from the same sample, sequenced in a study of OX40 agonist ivuxolimab in advanced cancers. Clones were read by immunoSEQ multiplex PCR, and TCRdb kept only the in-frame ones, dropping some. The sample yields roughly 70,000 clones, about nine tenths seen once. This specimen consisted of CD4+ or CD8+ T cells sorted from blood, obtained in a trial of the OX40 agonist ivuxolimab. The receptor source for this set is an adult with an advanced solid tumor such as melanoma, head and neck, liver or kidney cancer.

This chain links TRBV28 with TRBJ2-7, with 13 bases that match TRBD2. The CDR3 extends over 15 amino acids. V trimming: 6 bases; J trimming: 2 bases; junction bases outside the gene matches: 4. The germline gives CDR1 MDHEN, CDR2 SYDVKM. CDR3 bases: TGTGCCAGCAGACTAGCGGGAGGGTTGACCTACGAGCAGTACTTC. This codes for CASRLAGGLTYEQYF.

The chain recombines TRBV27 with TRBJ2-2; weak D call: TRBD2 (5 bases). The CDR3 loop spans 13 amino acids. Germline V CDR1 and CDR2: MNHEY, SMNVEV (reference sequence). The V gene lost 2 bases and the J gene lost 4 bases, with 5 bases spanning the gap. The CDR3 region is CASSLAGTGELFF. In nucleotides, the CDR3 is TGTGCCAGCAGTTTAGCGGGCACCGGGGAGCTGTTTTTT.

This chain joins TRBV6-1 and TRBJ2-5; either TRBD1 or TRBD2 may supply D (5 bases each). The DNA matches TRBJ2-7 better at its end, which makes the J call doubtful. Germline V CDR1 and CDR2: MNHNS, SASEGT. The CDR3 spans 13 residues. The CDR3 loop is CANSKGSPYEQYF. The CDR3 DNA is TGTGCCAACTCAAAGGGGAGCCCCTACGAGCAGTACTTC.

This sequence joins TRBV2 and TRBJ2-7, with D uncertain. CDR1 and CDR2 from the germline V gene are SNHLY and FYNNEI. CDR3 length: 12 amino acids. V was pared by 3 bases and J by 7 bases, with 10 bases between. CDR3 nucleotides: TGTGCCAGCAGTGATCGGATCGCTGAGCAGTACTTC. This codes for CASSDRIAEQYF. Full variable domain (outside the CDR3, taken from reference TRBV2 and TRBJ2-7): EPEVTQTPSHQVTQMGQEVILRCVPISNHLYFYWYRQILGQKVEFLVSFYNNEISEKSEIFDDQFSVERPDGSNFTLKIRSTKLEDSAMYFCASSDRIAEQYFGPGTRLTVT.

V is TRBV11-2 and J is TRBJ2-7, with 9 bases aligning to TRBD1. The CDR3 extends over 14 amino acids. Germline CDR1 and CDR2: SGHAT and FQNNGV. J was trimmed by 3 bases and V by 5 bases; bases with no gene match: 5. The DNA of the CDR3 is TGTGCCAGCAGCGTGGGACAGGGAAACTACGAGCAGTACTTC. Translation: CASSVGQGNYEQYF.

CDR3 residues: CASSLLDEETQYF. The CDR3 nucleotides are TGTGCCAGCAGCTTGCTAGATGAAGAGACCCAGTACTTC. V is TRBV5-4 and J is TRBJ2-5, with no clear D. Trimming stripped 1 base from V and 3 bases from J, with 7 bases between. The CDR3 is 13 amino acids. The germline gives CDR1 SGHNT, CDR2 YYREEE (reference sequence).

In its sample, this clone was seen once. V usage is TRBV4-1 and J usage is TRBJ2-1; possible D gene TRBD1, 6 bases. Germline loops: CDR1 MGHRA, CDR2 YSYEKL. Trimming removed 4 bases from V and 5 bases from J, with 21 bases in between. This CDR3 is built from 17 residues. In DNA, the CDR3 is TGCGCCAGCAGCCGGATTGCCACAGGGAAGATGAACAATGAGCAGTTCTTC. Its protein product is CASSRIATGKMNNEQFF.

This rearrangement joins TRBV5-1 to TRBJ2-3, with 11 bases fitting TRBD2. Losses at the gene ends were 3 bases for V and 5 bases for J; bases not matched to a gene: 2. Germline V CDR1 and CDR2: SGHRS, YFSETQ. There are 14 residues in the CDR3. CDR3 coding DNA: TGCGCCAGCAGCTACGGACTAGCGGGAGATACGCAGTATTTT. Its protein is CASSYGLAGDTQYF.

The chain joins TRBV19 to TRBJ2-4; perhaps D is TRBD1 or TRBD2 (5 bases each). Germline loops: CDR1 LNHDA, CDR2 SQIVND (reference sequence). There are 15 residues in the CDR3. Trimming took off 3 bases at V and 4 bases at J, with 13 bases between the two ends. Here the CDR3 DNA reads TGTGCCAGTAGTATTGGGGGTGGGCAGAAAAACATTCAGTACTTC. Protein product: CASSIGGGQKNIQYF.

This clone is medium-sized (0.01 to 0.1%) in the sample. The chain recombines TRBV11-2 with TRBJ2-7; TRBD2 agrees at 8 bases. The CDR3 spans 16 residues. Germline V gene lookup returns CDR1 SGHAT and CDR2 FQNNGV. Losses at the gene ends were 0 bases for V and 2 bases for J; bases not matched to a gene: 6. The chain's CDR3 is CASSLDPTSGAYEQYF. DNA for the CDR3: TGTGCCAGCAGCTTAGATCCTACTAGCGGCGCCTACGAGCAGTACTTC.

The chain has TRBV10-3 and TRBJ2-2, with 10 bases fitting TRBD1. V lost 5 bases and J lost 7; bases outside the gene matches: 13. This CDR3 is 17 amino acids long. Per the germline V gene, CDR1 is ENHRY and CDR2 is SYGVKD. DNA for the CDR3: TGTGCCATCAGTACTCATGAAGACAGGGGGCTGAGCGGGGAGCTGTTTTTT. It specifies CAISTHEDRGLSGELFF.

The chain employs TRBV7-8 and TRBJ2-7; 8 nucleotides align to TRBD1. This CDR3 is built from 14 residues. CDR1 SGHVS and CDR2 FQNEAQ come from the germline V gene. J was trimmed by 3 bases and V by 4 bases; bases with no gene match: 5. CDR3 nucleotide sequence: TGTGCCAGCAGCTCCTGGACAGGGAGCTACGAGCAGTACTTC. Protein sequence: CASSSWTGSYEQYF.

This chain uses TRBV11-2 with TRBJ2-1; D unresolved. Germline values: CDR1 SGHAT, CDR2 FQNNGV. The CDR3 runs 12 residues. The V gene lost 4 bases and the J gene lost 7 bases, with 8 bases spanning the gap. CDR3 sequence reads: CASSYSGNEQFF. The CDR3, as DNA: TGTGCCAGCAGCTATTCTGGGAATGAGCAGTTCTTC.

This clone was seen more than once but under ten times. DNA for the CDR3: TGTGCCAGCAGCTCGCCAAACAGGGGTAGCTTTGAATCACCCCTCCACTTT. Its translation: CASSSPNRGSFESPLHF. This chain connects TRBV7-2 to TRBJ1-6; 7 nucleotides match TRBD1. The CDR3 has 17 amino acids. CDR1 is SGHTA, CDR2 FQGNSA, per germline. The ends lost 4 bases at V and 10 bases at J; junction bases unmatched: 16.

The chain employs TRBV6-1 and TRBJ2-6; a possible D gene is TRBD2 (5 bases). The CDR3 is 13 amino acids. Germline V gene sequence: CDR1 MNHNS, CDR2 SASEGT. Trimming removed 5 bases at V and 9 bases at J, with 11 bases between. This CDR3 is CASSTGENNVLTF. The CDR3 DNA follows: TGTGCCAGCAGTACCGGGGAGAACAACGTCCTGACTTTC.

This clone was detected once. The chain combines TRBV11-2 with TRBJ2-7; D remains unclear. The ends were cut back, 1 base at V and 1 base at J, with 2 bases in the middle. In germline, CDR1 is SGHAT, CDR2 FQNNGV. The CDR3 spans 12 residues. The CDR3 loop reads CASSLVSYEQYF. The CDR3 region has the DNA TGTGCCAGCAGCTTAGTATCCTACGAGCAGTACTTC.

CDR3 sequence reads: CSVSFLEEKLFF. The CDR3 DNA sequence: TGCAGCGTTAGCTTTCTGGAAGAAAAACTGTTTTTT. The rearrangement links TRBV29-1 to TRBJ1-4; unclear D gene. The CDR3 loop spans 12 amino acids. The V and J ends lost 5 bases and 8 bases respectively, with 12 bases between them. Per the germline V gene, CDR1 is SQVTM and CDR2 is ANQGSEA.

This chain connects TRBV9 to TRBJ2-3; either TRBD1 or TRBD2 may fit D (7 bases each). V gave up 4 bases and J gave up 1 base, with 22 bases separating them. Germline V gives CDR1 SGDLS, CDR2 YYNGEE. This CDR3 contains 18 residues. In DNA, the CDR3 is TGTGCCAGCAGCCCTCCCTGGTCTGCAGGGGGGGGCACAGATACGCAGTATTTT. It yields the protein CASSPPWSAGGGTDTQYF.

In DNA form, the CDR3 reads TGTGCCAGCAGTGTGGACAGGGGGTTTTCTGAAGCTTTCTTT. Protein sequence: CASSVDRGFSEAFF. The chain combines TRBV6-1 with TRBJ1-1; 10 bases agree with TRBD1. In germline, CDR1 is MNHNS, CDR2 SASEGT. V lost 4 bases, J lost 6 bases, and 5 bases stayed unmatched. The CDR3 totals 14 residues.